Listed below are T cell receptor beta chains from one sample, sequenced in a study of blood T cells in healthy people across ages. MiXCR, applied by TCRdb to the 5' RACE reads, yields one record per CDR3 protein. The sample lists about 680,000 distinct CDR3 sequences; over 45% were seen once. The sequencing input was blood. These receptors were collected from a woman aged 55 to 70 in good health. Both conserved end residues are part of each CDR3. The order of the fields is clone size, J gene, D gene, V gene, CDR3 protein, CDR3 DNA. A D gene is named only where the DNA matches it firmly. Clone size is shown for a subset of rows, as once, few, many or a class of expanded clone.

abundance: .
j_gene: TRBJ1-2
d_gene: .
v_gene: TRBV6-5
CDR3aa: CASSVSTSIYGYTF
CDR3nt: TGTGCCAGCAGTGTCTCTACCTCCATCTATGGCTACACCTTC

abundance: .
j_gene: TRBJ1-2
d_gene: TRBD1
v_gene: TRBV15
CDR3aa: CATSAGTGGLSYGYTF
CDR3nt: TGTGCCACCAGCGCCGGGACAGGGGGCCTTTCTTACGGCTACACCTTC

abundance: .
j_gene: TRBJ2-3
d_gene: TRBD2
v_gene: TRBV19
CDR3aa: CASRPLAGVSDTQYF
CDR3nt: TGTGCCAGTAGACCTCTAGCGGGAGTTTCAGATACGCAGTATTTT

abundance: .
j_gene: TRBJ2-1
d_gene: TRBD2
v_gene: TRBV11-2
CDR3aa: CASSWGLAGGPGSYNEQFF
CDR3nt: TGTGCCAGCAGCTGGGGACTAGCGGGAGGGCCGGGCTCCTACAATGAGCAGTTCTTC

abundance: .
j_gene: TRBJ2-4
d_gene: TRBD1
v_gene: TRBV29-1
CDR3aa: CSVVPGQGAGWAKNIQYF
CDR3nt: TGCAGCGTTGTCCCGGGACAGGGGGCGGGTTGGGCCAAAAACATTCAGTACTTC

abundance: many
j_gene: TRBJ2-3
d_gene: .
v_gene: TRBV28
CDR3aa: CASSRADTQYF
CDR3nt: TGTGCCAGCAGCCGCGCAGATACGCAGTATTTT

abundance: .
j_gene: TRBJ2-1
d_gene: TRBD2
v_gene: TRBV7-3
CDR3aa: CASSSGLAGGDEQFF
CDR3nt: TGTGCCAGCAGCTCGGGACTAGCGGGGGGGGATGAGCAGTTCTTC

abundance: few
j_gene: TRBJ2-2
d_gene: TRBD1
v_gene: TRBV12-3/TRBV12-4
CDR3aa: CASSHRDRPTGELFF
CDR3nt: TGTGCCAGCAGTCACCGGGACAGGCCCACCGGGGAGCTGTTTTTT

abundance: .
j_gene: TRBJ2-7
d_gene: .
v_gene: TRBV12-3/TRBV12-4
CDR3aa: CASSFRASRLHEQYF
CDR3nt: TGTGCCAGCAGTTTCCGGGCTTCCAGGCTCCACGAGCAGTACTTC

abundance: .
j_gene: TRBJ2-7
d_gene: .
v_gene: TRBV7-9
CDR3aa: CASSLGTRRGSCEQYF
CDR3nt: TGTGCCAGCAGCTTAGGAACCAGACGGGGCTCCTGCGAGCAGTACTTC

abundance: .
j_gene: TRBJ2-1
d_gene: TRBD2
v_gene: TRBV7-9
CDR3aa: CASSLGAGETNEQFF
CDR3nt: TGTGCCAGCAGCTTAGGTGCGGGAGAGACTAATGAGCAGTTCTTC